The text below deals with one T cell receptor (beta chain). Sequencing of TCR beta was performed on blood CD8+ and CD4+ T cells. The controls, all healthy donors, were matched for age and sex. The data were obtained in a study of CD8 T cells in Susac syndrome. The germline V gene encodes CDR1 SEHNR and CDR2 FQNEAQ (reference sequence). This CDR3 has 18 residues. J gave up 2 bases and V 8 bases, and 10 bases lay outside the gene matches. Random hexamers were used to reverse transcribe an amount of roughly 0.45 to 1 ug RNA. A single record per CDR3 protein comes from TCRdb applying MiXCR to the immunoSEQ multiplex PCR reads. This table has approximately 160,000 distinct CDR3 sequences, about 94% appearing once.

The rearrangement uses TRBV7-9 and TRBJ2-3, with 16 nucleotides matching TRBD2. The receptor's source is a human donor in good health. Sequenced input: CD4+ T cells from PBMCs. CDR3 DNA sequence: TGTGCCAGCGAAACGCCCGGGACTAGCGGGGGGGCCACAGATACGCAGTATTTT. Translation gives CASETPGTSGGATDTQYF.